This T cell receptor beta chain comes out of a study of STAT3 mutations in large granular lymphocyte leukemia. Study as a whole: Roughly half of the longitudinally sequenced T-LGLL patients carried detectable canonical activating STAT3 mutations. Immunosuppressive therapy was given to more than half of T-LGLL patients.

Trimming removed 6 bases at V and 12 bases at J, with 23 bases between. The germline gives CDR1 MNHNS, CDR2 SASEGT. The CDR3 is made up of 15 amino acids. A note on this clone: The antigen remains unidentified.

Findings and limits, study-wide: In T-cell large granular lymphocyte leukemia, about half of patients showed multiple immunodominant subclonotypes.

Repertoires were generated with immunoSEQ multiplex PCR, while TCRdb's copy carries only in-frame clones and drops some. The sample consists of roughly 38,000 clones, roughly 84% of them appearing once. The material sequenced was PBMCs. This sequence joins TRBV6-1 and TRBJ1-4; D call uncertain. The clonotype originates from a human donor with T large granular lymphocyte leukemia. Some clones in this sample may be carry-over from other donors' samples. In DNA form, the CDR3 reads TGTGCCAGCAGGAAGGAGAGGGATCATTGGGCGCAACTGTTTTTT. This sequence encodes CASRKERDHWAQLFF.